This T cell receptor beta chain was recovered during a study of naive and memory T cell subsets. The length of the CDR3 is 13 residues. The V end lost 5 bases, the J end lost 6 bases, and 13 bases lay between the germline ends. Germline V gives CDR1 MDHEN, CDR2 SYDVKM. This clonotype was seen many times. Its antigen is undetermined. The SP2 primer and nested alpha and beta constant region primers amplified ligated cDNA in four rounds. TCRdb reprocessed the UMI-ligation and nested PCR reads with MiXCR, giving one entry per CDR3 protein. The sample holds about 37,000 distinct CDR3 sequences, 11% seen once. As for treatment: skin biopsy from PPD injection site in Mantoux-positive individual. The library had UMIs added by 3' ligation of an oligonucleotide to TCR cDNA. Tuberculin skin test biopsies were taken where PPD was injected in Mantoux-positive people. Points from the study as a whole: Far more TCRs reportedly came from tuberculin skin test site biopsies. Delayed type IV hypersensitivity infiltration was taken to explain higher tuberculin-site TCR counts. Potentially, T cell activation and differentiation skew this RNA-based measurement.

This receptor was identified in an adult in good health. Here the sequenced sample was skin, taken from a tuberculin skin test site. The rearrangement uses TRBV28 and TRBJ1-2; D gene uncertain. This CDR3 is CASSPLTGDGYTF. The CDR3 DNA reads as TGTGCCAGCAGTCCCTTAACCGGGGATGGCTACACCTTC.